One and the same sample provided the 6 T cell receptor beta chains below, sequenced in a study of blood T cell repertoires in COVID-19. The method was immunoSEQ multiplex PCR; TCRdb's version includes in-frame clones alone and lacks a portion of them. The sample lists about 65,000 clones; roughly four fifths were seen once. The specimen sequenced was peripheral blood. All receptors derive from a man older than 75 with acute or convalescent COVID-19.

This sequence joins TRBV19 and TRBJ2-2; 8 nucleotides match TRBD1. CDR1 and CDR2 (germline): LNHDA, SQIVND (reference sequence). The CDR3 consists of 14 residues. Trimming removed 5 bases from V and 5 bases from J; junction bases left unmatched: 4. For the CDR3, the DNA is TGTGCCAGTAGTGGCAGGGGGCGAACCGGGGAGCTGTTTTTT. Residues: CASSGRGRTGELFF. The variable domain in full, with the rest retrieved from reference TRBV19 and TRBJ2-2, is DGGITQSPKYLFRKEGQNVTLSCEQNLNHDAMYWYRQDPGQGLRLIYYSQIVNDFQKGDIAEGYSVSREKKESFPLTVTSAQKNPTAFYLCASSGRGRTGELFFGEGSRLTVL.

CDR3 residues: CATSRVGGLSEKLFF. The CDR3 DNA reads TGTGCCACCAGCAGAGTAGGAGGGTTGAGTGAAAAACTGTTTTTT. This chain uses TRBV15 with TRBJ1-4; the D is unclear. Trimming removed 1 base from V and 7 bases from J, with 13 bases in between. The CDR3 is made up of 15 amino acids. CDR1 is LNHNV, CDR2 YYDKDF, per germline (reference sequence).

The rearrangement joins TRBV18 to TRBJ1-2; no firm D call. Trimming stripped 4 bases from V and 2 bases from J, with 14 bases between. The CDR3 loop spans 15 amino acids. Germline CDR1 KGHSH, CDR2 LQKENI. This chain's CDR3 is CASSLSKAKNYGYTF. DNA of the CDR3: TGTGCCAGCTCACTTAGCAAAGCAAAAAACTATGGCTACACCTTC.

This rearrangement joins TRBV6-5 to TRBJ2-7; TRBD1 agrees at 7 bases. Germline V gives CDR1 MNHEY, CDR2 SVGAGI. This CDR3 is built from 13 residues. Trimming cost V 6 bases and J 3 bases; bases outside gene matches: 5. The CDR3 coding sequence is TGTGCCAGCAGAAACAGGGGAGTCTACGAGCAGTACTTC. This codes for CASRNRGVYEQYF.

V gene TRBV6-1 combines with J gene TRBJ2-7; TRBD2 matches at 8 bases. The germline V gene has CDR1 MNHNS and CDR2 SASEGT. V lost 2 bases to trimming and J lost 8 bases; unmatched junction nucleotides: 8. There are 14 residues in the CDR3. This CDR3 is CASSEKGTGGKQYF. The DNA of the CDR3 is TGTGCCAGCAGTGAAAAGGGTACGGGAGGGAAGCAGTACTTC.

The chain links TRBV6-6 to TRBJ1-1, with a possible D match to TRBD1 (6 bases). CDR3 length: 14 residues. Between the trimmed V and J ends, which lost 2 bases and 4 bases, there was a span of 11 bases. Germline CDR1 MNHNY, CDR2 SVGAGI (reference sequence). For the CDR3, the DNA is TGTGCCAGCAGTTACGGGGGCGGGAGCACTGAAGCTTTCTTT. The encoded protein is CASSYGGGSTEAFF.